This is a list of T cell receptor beta chains from one sample in a study of T cell changes during pregnancy in multiple sclerosis. Assay used: immunoSEQ multiplex PCR; TCRdb lists only in-frame clones, some missing. The sample contains 75,000 to 90,000 clones, around 90% of which appear only once. The specimen comprised CD4+ T cells from peripheral blood mononuclear cells, sampled before pregnancy. These receptors were obtained from a female donor with multiple sclerosis, enrolled in a pregnancy study. CDR3s include the opening cysteine and the closing phenylalanine or tryptophan. Each record gives: V gene, J gene, CDR3 length, CDR3 protein.

>TRBV2|TRBJ2-7|14
CASRTGPASYEQYF
>TRBV30|TRBJ2-1|16
CAWTRFSGGKSDEQFF
>TRBV7-2|TRBJ2-7|15
CASSPRGGSNYEQYF
>TRBV10-3|TRBJ1-2|17
CAAQTGTDRNSNYGYTF
>TRBV2|TRBJ2-1|16
CASSLTSGFPYNEQFF
>TRBV6-5|TRBJ2-5|14
CASSRLEASETQYF
>TRBV7-6|TRBJ1-1|14
CASSLASGGIAAFF
>TRBV9|TRBJ2-6|16
CASSVRSSSGANVLTF
>TRBV19|TRBJ1-1|15
CASSIAGDAGTEAFF
>TRBV7-3|TRBJ2-2|15
CARACGATNTGELFF
>TRBV7-9|TRBJ2-3|17
CASSSPPSGGAGDTQYF
>TRBV6-5|TRBJ2-1|15
CASTPDRGPYNEQFF
>TRBV19|TRBJ1-1|16
CASSIDPDRAGTEAFF
>TRBV5-1|TRBJ2-7|16
CASSPGPSGPSYEQYF
>TRBV7-9|TRBJ1-1|13
CASSLGGVPEAFF
>TRBV5-1|TRBJ2-1|19
CASSGGTQDSGLSRDEQFF
>TRBV5-1|TRBJ2-5|14
CASSGRTGRETQYF
>TRBV7-3|TRBJ2-2|15
CASSLNGGASGELFF
>TRBV7-9|TRBJ1-4|17
CASSSLGTPGDGEKLFF
>TRBV7-8|TRBJ2-3|18
CASSLGRTSGSGTDTQYF
>TRBV9|TRBJ2-7|14
CASSVRGGLDEQYF
>TRBV10-3|TRBJ2-7|13
CATVAGPPYEQYF
>TRBV7-9|TRBJ1-1|14
CASSLVRQGPRAFF
>TRBV29-1|TRBJ2-7|14
CSVEDSRTSIEQYF
>TRBV5-1|TRBJ2-3|14
CASSIQGGTDTQYF
>TRBV18|TRBJ2-3|15
CASSPLGASTDTQYF
>TRBV30|TRBJ2-5|13
CAWSAGNQETQYF
>TRBV2|TRBJ2-1|15
CASSSSGTVYNEQFF
>TRBV18|TRBJ1-4|14
CASSKRDSNEKLFF
>TRBV19|TRBJ2-7|17
CASSIQGEFATVYEQYF
>TRBV4-1|TRBJ1-5|17
CASSQDAPQGFGQPQHF
>TRBV7-9|TRBJ1-4|14
CASSPGGGNEKLFF
>TRBV6-1|TRBJ2-7|13
CASSRDRLYEQYF
>TRBV15|TRBJ1-1|14
CATSRRTGDTEAFF
>TRBV28|TRBJ2-1|15
CASSPTSARPRRQFF